This T cell receptor beta chain was identified during a study of immune evolution from preneoplasia to lung adenocarcinoma. The CDR3 sequence is 15 residues long. J was trimmed by 0 bases and V by 3 bases; bases with no gene match: 5. In germline, CDR1 is SGHRS, CDR2 YFSETQ. The table came from immunoSEQ multiplex PCR; TCRdb's copy has only in-frame clones and leaves some out. The sample includes around 10,000 clones, 75% to 85% seen only once; the top ten take 9% to 10%. Sequenced material: FFPE minimally invasive lung adenocarcinoma tissue. The sequence came from a donor aged 70 or older with lung adenocarcinoma. This chain connects TRBV5-1 to TRBJ1-1, with 7 bases matching TRBD1. The chain's CDR3 is CASSSDRTMNTEAFF. CDR3 DNA sequence: TGCGCCAGCAGCTCGGACAGGACCATGAACACTGAAGCTTTCTTT.